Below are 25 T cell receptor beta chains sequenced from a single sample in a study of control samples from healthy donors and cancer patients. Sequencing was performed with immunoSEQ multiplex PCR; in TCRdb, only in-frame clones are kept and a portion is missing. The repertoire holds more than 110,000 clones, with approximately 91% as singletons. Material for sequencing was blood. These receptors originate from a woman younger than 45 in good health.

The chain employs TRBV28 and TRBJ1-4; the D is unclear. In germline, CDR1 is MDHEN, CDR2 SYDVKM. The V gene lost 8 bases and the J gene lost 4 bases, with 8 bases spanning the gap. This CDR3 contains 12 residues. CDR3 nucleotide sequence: TGTGCCAGCCAGCGCAGTAATGAAAAACTGTTTTTT. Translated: CASQRSNEKLFF.

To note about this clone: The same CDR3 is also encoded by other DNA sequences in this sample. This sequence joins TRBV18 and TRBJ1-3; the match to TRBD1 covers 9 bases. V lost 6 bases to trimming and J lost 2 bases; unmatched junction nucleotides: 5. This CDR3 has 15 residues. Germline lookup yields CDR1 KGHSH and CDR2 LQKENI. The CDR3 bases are TGTGCCAGCTCCCCTGGGACAGGGCCTGGAAACACCATATATTTT. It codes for CASSPGTGPGNTIYF.

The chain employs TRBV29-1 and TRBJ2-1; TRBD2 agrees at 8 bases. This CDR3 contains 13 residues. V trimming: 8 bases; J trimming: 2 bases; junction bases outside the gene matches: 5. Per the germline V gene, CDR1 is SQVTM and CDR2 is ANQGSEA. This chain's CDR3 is CSLSGGAYNEQFF. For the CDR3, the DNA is TGCAGCTTGAGCGGGGGCGCCTACAATGAGCAGTTCTTC.

This CDR3 is CASSLGGQSLREFF. As DNA, the CDR3 is TGCGCCAGCAGCTTGGGGGGACAAAGTCTACGCGAGTTCTTC. The chain joins TRBV5-1 to TRBJ2-1; D possibly corresponds to TRBD1 (6 bases). Deletions cut 0 bases from V and 14 bases from J, with 18 bases between. This CDR3 region has 14 residues. Germline V gene sequence: CDR1 SGHRS, CDR2 YFSETQ.

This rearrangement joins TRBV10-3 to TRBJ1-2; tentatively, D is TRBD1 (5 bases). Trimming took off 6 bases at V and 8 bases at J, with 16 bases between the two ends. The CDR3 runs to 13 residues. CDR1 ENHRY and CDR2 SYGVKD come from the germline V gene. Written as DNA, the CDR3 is TGTGCCATCAGCCCGGGGGATTTGGGGGGCTACACCTTC. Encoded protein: CAISPGDLGGYTF.

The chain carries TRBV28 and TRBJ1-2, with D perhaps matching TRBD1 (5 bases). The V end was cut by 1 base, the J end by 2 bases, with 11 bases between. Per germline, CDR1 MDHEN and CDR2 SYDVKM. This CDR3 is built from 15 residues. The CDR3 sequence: CASSLFRGENYGYTF. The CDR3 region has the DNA TGTGCCAGCAGTTTATTCCGGGGGGAAAACTATGGCTACACCTTC.

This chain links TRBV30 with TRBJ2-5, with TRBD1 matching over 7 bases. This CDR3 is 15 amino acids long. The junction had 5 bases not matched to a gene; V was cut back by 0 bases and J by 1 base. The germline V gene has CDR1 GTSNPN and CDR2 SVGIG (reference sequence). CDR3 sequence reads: CAWSVGAGGQETQYF. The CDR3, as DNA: TGTGCCTGGAGTGTAGGGGCAGGGGGCCAAGAGACCCAGTACTTC. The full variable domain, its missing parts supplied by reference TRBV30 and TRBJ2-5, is SQTIHQWPATLVQPVGSPLSLECTVEGTSNPNLYWYRQAAGRGLQLLFYSVGIGQISSEVPQNLSASRPQDRQFILSSKKLLLSDSGFYLCAWSVGAGGQETQYFGPGTRLLVL.

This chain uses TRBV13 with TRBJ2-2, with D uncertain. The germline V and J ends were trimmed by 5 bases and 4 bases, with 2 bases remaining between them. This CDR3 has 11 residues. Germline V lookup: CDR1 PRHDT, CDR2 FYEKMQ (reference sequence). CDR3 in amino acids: CASSRTGELFF. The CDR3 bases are TGTGCCAGCAGCCGCACCGGGGAGCTGTTTTTT. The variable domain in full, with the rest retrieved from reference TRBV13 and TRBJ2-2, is AAGVIQSPRHLIKEKRETATLKCYPIPRHDTVYWYQQGPGQDPQFLISFYEKMQSDKGSIPDRFSAQQFSDYHSELNMSSLELGDSALYFCASSRTGELFFGEGSRLTVL.

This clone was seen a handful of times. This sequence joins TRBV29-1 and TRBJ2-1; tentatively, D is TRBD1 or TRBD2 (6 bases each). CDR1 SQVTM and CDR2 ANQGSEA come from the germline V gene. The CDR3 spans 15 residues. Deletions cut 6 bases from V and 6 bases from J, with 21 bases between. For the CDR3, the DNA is TGCAGCGTGCGACGGGGGCGGGGTAGCCCCAATGAGCAGTTCTTC. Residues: CSVRRGRGSPNEQFF.

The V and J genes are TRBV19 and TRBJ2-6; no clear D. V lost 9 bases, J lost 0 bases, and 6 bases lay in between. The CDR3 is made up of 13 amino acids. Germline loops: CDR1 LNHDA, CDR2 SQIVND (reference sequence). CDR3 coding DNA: TGTGCCAGCCGGTTCTCTGGGGCCAACGTCCTGACTTTC. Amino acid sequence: CASRFSGANVLTF.

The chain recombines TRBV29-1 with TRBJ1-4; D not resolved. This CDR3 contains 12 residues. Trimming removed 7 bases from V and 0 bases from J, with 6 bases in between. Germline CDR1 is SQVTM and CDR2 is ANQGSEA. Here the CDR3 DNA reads TGCAGCGCGGGATCAACTAATGAAAAACTGTTTTTT. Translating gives CSAGSTNEKLFF.

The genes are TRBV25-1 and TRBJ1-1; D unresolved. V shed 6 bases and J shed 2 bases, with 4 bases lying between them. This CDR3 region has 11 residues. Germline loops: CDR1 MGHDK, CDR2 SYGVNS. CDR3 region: CASRDNTEAFF. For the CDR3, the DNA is TGTGCCAGCAGGGACAACACTGAAGCTTTCTTT.

CDR3 DNA: TGTGCCACGAACCGGGGCACCGGGGAGCTGTTTTTT. Translation: CATNRGTGELFF. The chain carries TRBV28 and TRBJ2-2; TRBD2 is a possible D gene (5 bases). Germline V lookup: CDR1 MDHEN, CDR2 SYDVKM. Deletions cut 10 bases from V and 4 bases from J, with 10 bases between. The CDR3 is 12 amino acids.

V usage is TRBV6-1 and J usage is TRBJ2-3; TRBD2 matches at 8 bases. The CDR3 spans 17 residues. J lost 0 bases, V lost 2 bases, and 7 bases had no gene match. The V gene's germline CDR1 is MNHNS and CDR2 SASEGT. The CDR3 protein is CASSEWSSGRSTDTQYF. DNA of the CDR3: TGTGCCAGCAGTGAATGGTCTAGCGGGCGTAGCACAGATACGCAGTATTTT.

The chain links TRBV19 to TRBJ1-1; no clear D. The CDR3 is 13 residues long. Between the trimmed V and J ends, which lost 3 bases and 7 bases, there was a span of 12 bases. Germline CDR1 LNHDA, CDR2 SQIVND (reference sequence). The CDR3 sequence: CASSILRVGEAFF. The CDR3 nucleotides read TGTGCCAGTAGTATCCTCCGGGTTGGTGAAGCTTTCTTT.

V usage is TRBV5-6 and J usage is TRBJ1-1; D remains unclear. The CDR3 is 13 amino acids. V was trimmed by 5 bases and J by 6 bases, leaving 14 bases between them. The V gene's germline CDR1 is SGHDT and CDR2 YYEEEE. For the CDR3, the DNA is TGTGCCAGCAGGTTAGTTGGAACGCCTGAAGCTTTCTTT. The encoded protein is CASRLVGTPEAFF.

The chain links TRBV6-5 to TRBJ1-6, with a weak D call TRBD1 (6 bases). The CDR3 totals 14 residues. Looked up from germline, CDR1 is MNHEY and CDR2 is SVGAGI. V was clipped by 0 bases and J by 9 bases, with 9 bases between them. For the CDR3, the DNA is TGTGCCAGCAGTTACTCTCGGGGGCTTTCACCCCTCCACTTT. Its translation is CASSYSRGLSPLHF.

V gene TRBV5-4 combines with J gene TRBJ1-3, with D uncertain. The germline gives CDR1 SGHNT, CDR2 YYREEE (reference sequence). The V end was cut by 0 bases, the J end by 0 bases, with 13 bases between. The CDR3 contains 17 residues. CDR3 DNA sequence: TGTGCCAGCAGCTTGGCCGAGACGGGTCTCTCTGGAAACACCATATATTTT. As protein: CASSLAETGLSGNTIYF.

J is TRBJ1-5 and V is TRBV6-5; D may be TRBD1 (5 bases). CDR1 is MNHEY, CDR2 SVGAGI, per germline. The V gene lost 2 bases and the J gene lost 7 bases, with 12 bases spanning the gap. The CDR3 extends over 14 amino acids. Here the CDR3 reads CASSYLQGRQPQHF. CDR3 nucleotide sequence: TGTGCCAGCAGTTACCTGCAGGGCCGACAGCCCCAGCATTTT.

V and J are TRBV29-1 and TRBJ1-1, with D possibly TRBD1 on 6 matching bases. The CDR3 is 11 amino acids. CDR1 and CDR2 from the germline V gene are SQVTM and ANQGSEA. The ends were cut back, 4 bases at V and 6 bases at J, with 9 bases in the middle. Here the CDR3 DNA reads TGCAGCGTTGCCCCAGGGGCTGAAGCTTTCTTT. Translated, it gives CSVAPGAEAFF.

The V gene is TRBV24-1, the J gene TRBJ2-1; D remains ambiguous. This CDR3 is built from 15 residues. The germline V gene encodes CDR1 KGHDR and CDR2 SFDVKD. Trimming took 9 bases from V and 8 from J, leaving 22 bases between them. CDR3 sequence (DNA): TGTGCCACCGGAAACCAACCAACTCGAGGCCATGAGCAGTTCTTC. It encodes CATGNQPTRGHEQFF.

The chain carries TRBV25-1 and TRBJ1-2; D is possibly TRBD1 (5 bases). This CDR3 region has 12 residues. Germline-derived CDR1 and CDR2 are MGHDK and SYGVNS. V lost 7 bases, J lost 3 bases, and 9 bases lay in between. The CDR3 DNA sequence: TGTGCCAGCAATGGGGGTCACTATGGCTACACCTTC. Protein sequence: CASNGGHYGYTF.

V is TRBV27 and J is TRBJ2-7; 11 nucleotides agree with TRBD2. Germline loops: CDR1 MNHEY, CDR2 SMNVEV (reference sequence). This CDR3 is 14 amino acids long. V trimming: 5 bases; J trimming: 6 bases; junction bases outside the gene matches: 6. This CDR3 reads CASSLTSGVGEQYF. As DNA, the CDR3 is TGTGCCAGCAGTCTGACTAGCGGGGTCGGCGAGCAGTACTTC.

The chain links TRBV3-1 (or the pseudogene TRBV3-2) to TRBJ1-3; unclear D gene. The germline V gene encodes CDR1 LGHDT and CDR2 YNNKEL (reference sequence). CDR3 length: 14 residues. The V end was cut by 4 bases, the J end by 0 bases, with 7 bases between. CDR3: CASSPQSSGNTIYF. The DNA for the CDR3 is TGTGCCAGCAGCCCCCAGAGCTCTGGAAACACCATATATTTT.

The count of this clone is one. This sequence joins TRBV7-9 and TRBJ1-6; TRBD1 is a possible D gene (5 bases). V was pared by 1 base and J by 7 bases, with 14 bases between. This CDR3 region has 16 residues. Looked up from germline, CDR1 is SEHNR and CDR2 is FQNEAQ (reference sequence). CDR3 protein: CASSLGAGEQNSPLHF. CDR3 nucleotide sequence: TGTGCCAGCAGCTTAGGGGCGGGGGAACAAAATTCACCCCTCCACTTT.